This T cell receptor (beta chain) was captured in a study of blood T cell repertoires in COVID-19. Study summary: The cDNA or gDNA used as material had been derived from T cells, B-cell-depleted T cells, or PBMCs.

Participants' own reports of clinical history determined their cohort assignment. Recovered Cohort 3 donors showed two negative PCRs, clearance, or symptom resolution. Germline assignment: CDR1 LNHDA and CDR2 SQIVND (reference sequence). V lost 9 bases to trimming and J lost 2 bases, with 16 bases between them. The CDR3 has 14 amino acids. The data were produced by immunoSEQ multiplex PCR, yet TCRdb's version contains in-frame clones alone and is incomplete. Among around 290,000 clones listed, approximately 86% were seen once. The receptor was derived from a young woman who had recovered from COVID-19. Input material: PBMCs or T cells enriched from blood (not recorded which). The V gene is TRBV19, the J gene TRBJ1-1; maybe TRBD1 (6 bases). CDR3 sequence: CASLPPGGNTEAFF. CDR3 DNA sequence: TGTGCCAGCCTGCCCCCGGGGGGCAACACTGAAGCTTTCTTT.